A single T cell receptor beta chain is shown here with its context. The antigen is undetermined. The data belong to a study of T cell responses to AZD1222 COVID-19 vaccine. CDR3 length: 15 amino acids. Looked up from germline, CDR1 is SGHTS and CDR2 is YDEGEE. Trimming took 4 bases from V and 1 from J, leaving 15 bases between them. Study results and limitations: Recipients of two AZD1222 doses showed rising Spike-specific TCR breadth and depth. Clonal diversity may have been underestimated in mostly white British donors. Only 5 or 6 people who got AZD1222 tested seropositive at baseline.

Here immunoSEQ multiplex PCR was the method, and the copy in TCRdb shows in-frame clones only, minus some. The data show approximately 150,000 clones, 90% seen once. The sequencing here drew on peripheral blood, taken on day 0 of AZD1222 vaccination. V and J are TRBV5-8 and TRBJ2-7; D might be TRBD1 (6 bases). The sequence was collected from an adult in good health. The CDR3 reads CASSTRQVSSYEQYF. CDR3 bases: TGTGCCAGCAGCACCCGACAGGTTTCGTCCTACGAGCAGTACTTC.